This T cell receptor beta chain was profiled in a study of T cell repertoires in cytomegalovirus infection. Study at large: Indicated by public TCR beta signatures were CMV infection and matching HLA type.

Points from the study as a whole: Clonotypes of TCR beta that were HLA-C-restricted and CMV-specific dominated the ex vivo response.

TCRdb ran MiXCR on the reads and lists one entry per CDR3 protein. The profile shows roughly 630,000 distinct CDR3 sequences, roughly 26% of them singletons. The CDR3 runs 18 residues. Deletions cut 4 bases from V and 5 bases from J, with 24 bases between. The germline gives CDR1 SGHVS, CDR2 FNYEAQ. This clonotype has a count of ten or more. Its antigen remains unknown. The specimen sequenced was CD8+ T cells from PBMCs. The TCR sequence derives from a human donor in good health (CMV status not recorded). Some clones in this sample may be carry-over from other donors' samples. The chain combines TRBV7-6 with TRBJ2-1; D perhaps matches TRBD1 (6 bases). CDR3 in amino acids: CASSSRGWLGASNNEQFF. For the CDR3, the DNA is TGTGCCAGCAGCTCTAGGGGGTGGTTGGGGGCCTCTAACAATGAGCAGTTCTTC.